The clone carrying this T cell receptor (beta chain) was seen only once. Its specificity is not known. This entry comes from a study of blood T cells in healthy people across ages. General study points: Age advanced and TCR beta diversity per million T cells fell, roughly linearly.

With a J-beta primer mix and a sample-barcoded 5' primer, a second PCR ran 7 to 11 cycles. MiXCR was run by TCRdb on the 5' RACE reads, yielding one entry per CDR3 protein. Of approximately 2,000,000 distinct CDR3 sequences listed, around 42% are singletons. Sequenced input: blood. This TCR was sampled from a human donor in good health.

Written as DNA, the CDR3 is TGTGCCAGCAGCCGATATAGGGATGAAAAACTGTTTTTT. This gives the protein CASSRYRDEKLFF. The chain couples TRBV7-2 to TRBJ1-4; the D is unclear. Between the trimmed V and J ends, which lost 5 bases and 6 bases, there was a span of 10 bases. The CDR3 covers 13 residues. The V gene's germline CDR1 is SGHTA and CDR2 FQGNSA.